This T cell receptor beta chain was identified during a study of cytomegalovirus exposure and HLA in healthy donors. General study findings and limits: The TCR clusters that emerged in the first cohort tended, a later analysis found, to co-occur in the 110 or so validation repertoires. Three CMV-associated chains were confirmed in vitro to be specific for CMV antigens.

Some clones are missing from TCRdb's copy, which holds only in-frame ones; the method was immunoSEQ multiplex PCR. The top ten hold about 6.6% of the sample, which has some 140,000 clones, approximately 90% seen once. About this clone: Its antigen is as yet unknown.

The origin of this receptor is a woman in her 30s in good health and CMV-seropositive. The specimen was PBMCs.

CDR3 amino acids: CASNRQGGLSGYTF. The CDR3 DNA sequence: TGTGCCAGCAATCGACAGGGTGGACTATCTGGCTACACCTTC. The rearrangement uses TRBV6-5 and TRBJ1-2; 7 bases agree with TRBD1. CDR3 length equals 14 residues. V shed 7 bases and J 7 bases; nucleotides not matched to a gene: 12. Germline lookup yields CDR1 MNHEY and CDR2 SVGAGI.